This is a list of T cell receptor beta chains from one sample in a study of CD8+ T cells in alopecia areata. Repertoires were generated with immunoSEQ multiplex PCR, while TCRdb's copy carries only in-frame clones and drops some. The sample has a few hundred thousand clones; 60% are singletons. Source: CD4+ T cells sorted from blood, taken around week 54, from a patient treated with tofacitinib. These receptors all stem from a human donor with alopecia areata. CDR3s include the opening cysteine and the closing phenylalanine or tryptophan. D genes are given only for firm matches. For some rows the clone size is stated as once, few or many, or as a class when expanded; others skip it.

D gene	V gene	J gene	clone size	CDR3 DNA	CDR3 protein
TRBD1	TRBV30	TRBJ1-2	.	TGTGCCTGGAGACCGACAGGGCCCGGCTACACCTTC	CAWRPTGPGYTF
TRBD1	TRBV5-1	TRBJ2-3	few	TGCGCCAGCACCTCGAGACAGGGGGGCACAGATACGCAGTATTTT	CASTSRQGGTDTQYF
TRBD1	TRBV7-8	TRBJ1-5	.	TGTGCCAGCGGGACAGGGAGGGATCAGCCCCAGCATTTT	CASGTGRDQPQHF
.	TRBV9	TRBJ1-1	.	TGTGCCAGCAGCGTAGCAGATCTGAACACTGAAGCTTTCTTT	CASSVADLNTEAFF
.	TRBV2	TRBJ2-5	.	TGTGCCAGCAGGGGGCGGGGTGGGACCCAGTACTTC	CASRGRGGTQYF
TRBD1	TRBV5-4	TRBJ1-1	once	TGTGCCAGCAGCTTGGGACAGGGCCCCCCTGAAGCTTTCTTT	CASSLGQGPPEAFF
TRBD2	TRBV6-1	TRBJ2-7	.	TGTGCCATCAGTGAGTCTGGGACTAGCGGGGGGGCGAGCGAGCAGTACTTC	CAISESGTSGGASEQYF
.	TRBV6-5	TRBJ2-6	.	TGTGCCAGCAGTTATTTATCTGGGGCCAACGTCCTGACTTTC	CASSYLSGANVLTF
.	TRBV7-9	TRBJ1-1	few	TGTGCCAGCACCCCAGGAGTTATCGTGAACACTGAAGCTTTCTTT	CASTPGVIVNTEAFF
TRBD1	TRBV6-1	TRBJ1-2	.	TGTGCCAGCAGTGAGGGACAGAACTATGGCTACACCTTC	CASSEGQNYGYTF
TRBD1	TRBV5-4	TRBJ1-2	.	TGTGCCAGCAGCTTGGCTTTCTCCCGACAGGGCGTCTATGGCTACACCTTC	CASSLAFSRQGVYGYTF
TRBD2	TRBV4-2	TRBJ2-1	.	TGTGCCAGCAGCCCATTAGCTGCGGGGGACGACAATGAGCAGTTCTTC	CASSPLAAGDDNEQFF